Shown below are 2 T cell receptor beta chains from a single sample sequenced in a study of OX40 agonist ivuxolimab in advanced cancers. Data came from immunoSEQ multiplex PCR; TCRdb stores just in-frame clones and leaves some out. The sample yields 80,000 to 100,000 clones, over 85% seen once. The input for sequencing was CD4+ or CD8+ T cells sorted from blood, taken in a trial of the OX40 agonist ivuxolimab. The source is an adult with an advanced solid tumor such as melanoma, head and neck, liver or kidney cancer.

The chain links TRBV7-2 to TRBJ2-7, with 11 bases lining up with TRBD2. The germline V gene encodes CDR1 SGHTA and CDR2 FQGNSA. The CDR3 contains 16 residues. The ends lost 4 bases at V and 2 bases at J; junction bases unmatched: 7. The CDR3 coding sequence is TGTGCCAGCAGCTCTCCAACTAGCGGGGGACCCTACGAGCAGTACTTC. Its protein product is CASSSPTSGGPYEQYF.

The rearrangement uses TRBV27 and TRBJ2-5; the match to TRBD2 covers 9 bases. Trimming took 6 bases from V and 7 from J; bases not matched to a gene: 15. This CDR3 has 16 amino acids. Germline loops: CDR1 MNHEY, CDR2 SMNVEV (reference sequence). CDR3 loop: CASRDSTSGLLGTQYF. CDR3 nucleotides: TGTGCCAGCAGGGATTCGACTAGCGGCCTTCTTGGGACCCAGTACTTC.